The 31 T cell receptor beta chains below were found in one sample sequenced in a study of T cells after posttransplantation cyclophosphamide. Sequencing used immunoSEQ multiplex PCR; TCRdb keeps in-frame clones, though not all of them. The repertoire consists of 40,000 to 55,000 clones, none detected only once. The sequencing sample was made of PBMCs. The receptors were gathered from a man aged 40-50 years in good health, CMV-negative, and a related stem cell transplant donor.

This clone came up a few times. A much larger clone differs from this one at a single base, so this may be a read error. The sample carries other DNA sequences with the same CDR3. The rearrangement joins TRBV4-3 to TRBJ2-2; weak D call: TRBD1 (6 bases). CDR1 and CDR2 (germline): LGHNA, YSLEER. The CDR3 contains 16 residues. The CDR3 protein is CASSQVAGVNTGELFF. CDR3 nucleotide sequence: TGCGCCAGCAGCCAAGTTGCAGGGGTGAACACCGGGGAGCTGTTTTTC.

There are many counts of this clone. The chain carries TRBV9 and TRBJ1-1; D is unresolved. V lost 0 bases, J lost 1 base, and 4 bases lay in between. This CDR3 has 13 residues. Germline CDR1 is SGDLS and CDR2 is YYNGEE. CDR3 nucleotide sequence: TGTGCCAGCAGCGTAGCTCCGAACACTGAAGCTTTCTTT. Protein: CASSVAPNTEAFF.

This clone was seen many times. This chain uses TRBV5-6 with TRBJ2-7, with TRBD1 identical over 11 bases. The V segment lost 4 bases and the J segment 7 bases; nucleotides outside the gene matches: 10. Germline-derived CDR1 and CDR2 are SGHDT and YYEEEE. This CDR3 is built from 15 residues. CDR3 sequence: CASSPLGQGAGEQYF. The CDR3 region has the DNA TGTGCCAGCAGCCCACTCGGACAGGGGGCTGGGGAGCAGTACTTC.

There are many counts of this clone. The chain recombines TRBV5-1 with TRBJ1-2, with D uncertain. The CDR3 length is 14 residues. Germline V gene data show CDR1 as SGHRS and CDR2 as YFSETQ. V gave up 4 bases and J gave up 8 bases, with 18 bases separating them. The CDR3 loop reads CASSPRTEVRGYTF. The CDR3 DNA sequence: TGCGCCAGCAGCCCAAGGACGGAGGTCCGCGGCTACACCTTC.

At least ten counts were recorded for this clone. The V and J genes are TRBV7-9 and TRBJ2-5; possible D gene TRBD2, 6 bases. This CDR3 comprises 14 residues. The V end lost 5 bases, the J end lost 10 bases, and 20 bases lay between the germline ends. Per germline, CDR1 SEHNR and CDR2 FQNEAQ (reference sequence). The CDR3 sequence is CASSRATQIADQYF. Written as DNA, the CDR3 is TGTGCCAGCAGCCGTGCCACACAGATAGCGGACCAGTACTTC.

This clone was seen ten or more times. Written as DNA, the CDR3 is TGTGCCAGCAGTCCGGGGTCAAACACCGGGGAGCTGTTTTTT. Its translation: CASSPGSNTGELFF. The gene calls are TRBV2 and TRBJ2-2, with TRBD2 as a possible D gene (5 bases). CDR1 SNHLY and CDR2 FYNNEI come from the germline V gene. Trimming removed 5 bases at V and 2 bases at J, with 9 bases between. The CDR3 totals 14 residues.

In this sample, this clone turned up many times. V gene TRBV29-1 combines with J gene TRBJ2-3, with 8 bases matching TRBD2. The CDR3 has 13 amino acids. Germline CDR1 SQVTM, CDR2 ANQGSEA. The CDR3 region is CRVAGPRTDTQYF. As DNA, the CDR3 is TGCAGGGTAGCGGGACCCCGCACAGATACGCAGTATTTT.

This clone appeared many times. Here the CDR3 DNA reads TGTGCCAGCAGCTCGGACAGCCTGAACACTGAAGCTTTCTTT. It specifies CASSSDSLNTEAFF. The J gene is TRBJ1-1, the V gene TRBV7-2, with a weak D call TRBD1 (6 bases). The CDR3 loop spans 14 amino acids. Trimming removed 4 bases at V and 0 bases at J, with 9 bases between. The germline gives CDR1 SGHTA, CDR2 FQGNSA.

This clone showed up many times. The V and J genes are TRBV6-5 and TRBJ2-2, with 11 nucleotides matching TRBD2. The CDR3 is 15 residues long. Germline CDR1 MNHEY, CDR2 SVGAGI. J gave up 2 bases and V 6 bases, and 2 bases lay outside the gene matches. The CDR3 is CASSLAGGNTGELFF. Here the CDR3 DNA reads TGTGCCAGCAGCCTAGCGGGAGGAAACACCGGGGAGCTGTTTTTT.

Many counts were recorded for this clone. The rearrangement joins TRBV6-5 to TRBJ1-1; D might be TRBD1 (5 bases). The CDR3 loop spans 14 amino acids. V dropped 6 bases and J dropped 2 bases, with 13 bases sitting between them. In germline, CDR1 is MNHEY, CDR2 SVGAGI. The CDR3, as DNA: TGTGCCAGCAGCCGCCCCGGGGGAAACACTGAAGCTTTCTTT. The encoded protein is CASSRPGGNTEAFF.

This clone was seen many times. This chain links TRBV4-3 with TRBJ1-4; D may be TRBD1 (6 bases). This CDR3 is built from 12 residues. V was trimmed by 6 bases and J by 6 bases, leaving 8 bases between them. Germline V gene data show CDR1 as LGHNA and CDR2 as YSLEER. This chain's CDR3 is CASRQGDEKLFF. In DNA, the CDR3 is TGCGCCAGCAGACAGGGAGATGAAAAACTGTTTTTT.

This clone was recorded many times. V and J are TRBV10-3 and TRBJ2-2; 8 bases are a match to TRBD2. Germline lookup yields CDR1 ENHRY and CDR2 SYGVKD. V was pared by 11 bases and J by 2 bases, with 10 bases of the junction left unmatched. This CDR3 spans 15 amino acids. CDR3 coding DNA: TGTGCCCCGGGGGGGGGCAGGGAAAACACCGGGGAGCTGTTTTTT. Translated: CAPGGGRENTGELFF.

This clone has a count of ten or more. This chain joins TRBV5-1 and TRBJ2-7, with unresolved D. The CDR3 extends over 13 amino acids. CDR1 SGHRS and CDR2 YFSETQ come from the germline V gene. With 0 bases removed from V and 2 bases from J, the gap between germline ends came to 6 bases. As DNA, the CDR3 is TGCGCCAGCAGCTTGGACAGCACCTACGAGCAGTACTTC. Protein: CASSLDSTYEQYF. Full variable domain (rest looked up from reference TRBV5-1 and TRBJ2-7): KAGVTQTPRYLIKTRGQQVTLSCSPISGHRSVSWYQQTPGQGLQFLFEYFSETQRNKGNFPGRFSGRQFSNSRSEMNVSTLELGDSALYLCASSLDSTYEQYFGPGTRLTVT.

This clone has at least ten counts. CDR3 DNA: TGTGCCAGCAGTCCTCAGACAGGGGTTAGGGTCTACGAGCAGTACTTC. This codes for CASSPQTGVRVYEQYF. This sequence joins TRBV28 and TRBJ2-7, with 8 bases identical to TRBD1. Looked up from germline, CDR1 is MDHEN and CDR2 is SYDVKM. Unmatched junction bases numbered 12, after V lost 5 bases and J lost 3 bases. There are 16 residues in the CDR3.

This clone was recorded at least ten times. The chain joins TRBV28 to TRBJ1-2, with 11 bases lining up with TRBD1. CDR3 length: 16 amino acids. Germline trimming cut 5 bases from V and 8 bases from J; bases unmatched to any gene: 13. Germline V gene sequence: CDR1 MDHEN, CDR2 SYDVKM. The CDR3 bases are TGTGCCAGCAGTCTCCGGACAGGGGGCGCAGTACACGGCTACACCTTC. This encodes CASSLRTGGAVHGYTF.

This clone showed up many times. The chain recombines TRBV2 with TRBJ1-5; TRBD1 matches at 8 bases. The ends lost 6 bases at V and 2 bases at J; junction bases unmatched: 6. CDR3 length equals 15 residues. From germline, CDR1 is SNHLY and CDR2 FYNNEI. Here the CDR3 reads CASRADRVGNQPQHF. CDR3 DNA sequence: TGTGCCAGCAGGGCGGACAGGGTCGGCAATCAGCCCCAGCATTTT.

In this sample, this clone turned up many times. In nucleotides, the CDR3 is TGTGCCAGCAGCCTAGATGAAGGACTAGAGCAGTTCTTC. Encoded protein: CASSLDEGLEQFF. The chain couples TRBV7-9 to TRBJ2-1; tentative D call: TRBD2 (6 bases). The CDR3 has 13 residues. Trimming removed 5 bases at V and 10 bases at J, with 15 bases between. Per germline, CDR1 SEHNR and CDR2 FQNEAQ (reference sequence). Full variable domain (outside the CDR3, taken from reference TRBV7-9 and TRBJ2-1): DTGVSQNPRHKITKRGQNVTFRCDPISEHNRLYWYRQTLGQGPEFLTYFQNEAQLEKSRLLSDRFSAERPKGSFSTLEIQRTEQGDSAMYLCASSLDEGLEQFFGPGTRLTVL.

The table lists this clone with many counts. J is TRBJ1-2 and V is TRBV28, with TRBD1 as a possible D gene (5 bases). V gave up 4 bases and J gave up 7 bases, with 13 bases separating them. The CDR3 has 13 amino acids. Germline V lookup: CDR1 MDHEN, CDR2 SYDVKM. The CDR3 spells CASSSQGQSGYTF. The CDR3 DNA follows: TGTGCCAGCAGTTCCCAGGGTCAGAGTGGCTACACCTTC.

This clone occurred many times. V usage is TRBV10-3 and J usage is TRBJ2-5; unclear D gene. Per the germline V gene, CDR1 is ENHRY and CDR2 is SYGVKD. The CDR3 contains 12 residues. Trimming cost V 3 bases and J 5 bases, with 7 bases left between them. The CDR3 DNA follows: TGTGCCATCAGTGATTTTCGGGAGACCCAGTACTTC. It translates to CAISDFRETQYF.

This clone was counted at least ten times. This chain joins TRBV19 and TRBJ1-2; maybe TRBD1 (6 bases). The CDR3 consists of 13 residues. V was trimmed by 1 base and J by 6 bases, leaving 9 bases between them. In germline, CDR1 is LNHDA, CDR2 SQIVND (reference sequence). CDR3 in DNA: TGTGCCAGTAGTATAGCAGGGGCCCATGGCTACACCTTC. Translating it yields CASSIAGAHGYTF.

This clone was seen repeatedly, ten times or more. The chain is built from TRBV28 and TRBJ2-7; 12 nucleotides match TRBD2. V lost 3 bases, J lost 0 bases, and 0 bases stayed unmatched. The CDR3 runs to 15 residues. Germline V gene data show CDR1 as MDHEN and CDR2 as SYDVKM. CDR3: CASSLTSGGSYEQYF. In nucleotides, the CDR3 is TGTGCCAGCAGTTTGACTAGCGGGGGCTCCTACGAGCAGTACTTC.

This clone has at least ten counts. This chain connects TRBV28 to TRBJ2-4, with D maybe TRBD1 (6 bases). CDR3 length: 14 residues. CDR1 and CDR2 from the germline V gene are MDHEN and SYDVKM. Trimming removed 5 bases from V and 5 bases from J, with 13 bases in between. DNA for the CDR3: TGTGCCAGCAGTAACCCAGGGGCCCAAAACATTCAGTACTTC. This codes for CASSNPGAQNIQYF.

This clone was counted at least ten times. The V gene is TRBV2, the J gene TRBJ1-4; D not resolved. Germline V CDR1 and CDR2: SNHLY, FYNNEI. Trimming took off 7 bases at V and 6 bases at J, with 15 bases between the two ends. CDR3 length equals 14 residues. The CDR3 sequence: CASMRRDGDEKLFF. CDR3 DNA: TGTGCCAGCATGAGGAGGGATGGGGATGAAAAACTGTTTTTT.

This clone has at least ten counts. This chain links TRBV28 with TRBJ1-5; 9 bases fit TRBD1. This CDR3 contains 15 residues. V shed 5 bases, J shed 4 bases, and the junction held 6 bases outside the gene matches. Germline CDR1 MDHEN, CDR2 SYDVKM. The DNA of the CDR3 is TGTGCCAGCAGTAGGGGACAGGGAGGTAATCAGCCCCAGCATTTT. Amino acid sequence: CASSRGQGGNQPQHF. The full variable domain, completed using reference TRBV28 and TRBJ1-5, is DVKVTQSSRYLVKRTGEKVFLECVQDMDHENMFWYRQDPGLGLRLIYFSYDVKMKEKGDIPEGYSVSREKKERFSLILESASTNQTSMYLCASSRGQGGNQPQHFGDGTRLSIL.

This clone has ten or more counts. The chain uses TRBV10-3 and TRBJ1-5; perhaps TRBD1 as D (6 bases). The length of the CDR3 is 14 residues. Deletions cut 4 bases from V and 5 bases from J, with 12 bases between. Germline CDR1 ENHRY, CDR2 SYGVKD. CDR3 residues: CAISGEGGHQPQHF. The CDR3 nucleotides are TGTGCCATCAGTGGGGAGGGGGGGCATCAGCCCCAGCATTTT.

This clone was detected ten times or more. The genes are TRBV7-2 and TRBJ2-3; 10 nucleotides line up with TRBD2. The ends lost 5 bases at V and 4 bases at J; junction bases unmatched: 6. Germline V gene data show CDR1 as SGHTA and CDR2 as FQGNSA. The CDR3 contains 15 residues. The CDR3 region has the DNA TGTGCCAGCAGCCCTAGCGGGGGCGACCCAGATACGCAGTATTTT. Translating gives CASSPSGGDPDTQYF.

The table lists this clone with many counts. The chain carries TRBV11-3 and TRBJ1-2; 10 nucleotides agree with TRBD1. CDR3 size: 16 residues. The V gene end was trimmed by 0 bases and the J gene end by 4 bases; junction bases not matched to a gene: 5. Germline V gene lookup returns CDR1 SGHNT and CDR2 YENEEA. The CDR3 is CASSLDHRDRGYGYTF. DNA of the CDR3: TGTGCCAGCAGCTTAGACCACCGGGACAGGGGCTATGGCTACACCTTC.

This clone was detected many times. V is TRBV27 and J is TRBJ1-2; TRBD1 agrees at 8 bases. The CDR3 spans 14 residues. Germline V CDR1 and CDR2: MNHEY, SMNVEV (reference sequence). The ends lost 4 bases at V and 7 bases at J; junction bases unmatched: 8. CDR3 coding DNA: TGTGCCAGCAGTTCCGGCAGGGGGCTAGGTGGCTACACCTTC. It translates to CASSSGRGLGGYTF.

This clone has ten or more counts. This chain's CDR3 is CASSLLERASEQYF. CDR3 sequence (DNA): TGTGCCAGCAGTTTACTGGAGCGGGCTAGCGAGCAGTACTTC. The rearrangement joins TRBV27 to TRBJ2-7; a possible D gene is TRBD2 (6 bases). The V gene's germline CDR1 is MNHEY and CDR2 SMNVEV (reference sequence). This CDR3 is built from 14 residues. V shed 2 bases and J shed 6 bases, with 14 bases lying between them.

Ten or more counts support this clone. This chain uses TRBV2 with TRBJ1-4; no clear D. V was clipped by 7 bases and J by 7 bases, with 19 bases between them. This CDR3 has 15 residues. In germline, CDR1 is SNHLY, CDR2 FYNNEI. The CDR3 sequence: CASTRTPGLGEKLFF. Here the CDR3 DNA reads TGTGCCAGCACCAGAACACCAGGTCTGGGTGAAAAACTGTTTTTT.

Many counts were recorded for this clone. This chain links TRBV10-2 with TRBJ1-4; no firm D call. The V gene lost 0 bases and the J gene lost 0 bases, with 8 bases spanning the gap. Germline V gene sequence: CDR1 WSHSY, CDR2 SAAADI. This CDR3 is built from 16 residues. CDR3 loop: CASSESAITTNEKLFF. DNA of the CDR3: TGCGCCAGCAGTGAGTCAGCAATCACAACTAATGAAAAACTGTTTTTT.